This T cell receptor (beta chain) stems from a study of tumor and adjacent non-tumor tissue in lung cancer. The wider study: Patients were aged about 30 to 85, roughly 9 men and a handful of women, stage I to III. Broader study findings: Tumor repertoires had a smaller top 100 clone share than normal lung.

This sample's RNA came from whole unsorted tissue. Distant lung tissue was collected more than 3 cm away from the tumor edge. As for this clonotype: The target antigen is unknown. One junction end does not reproduce the germline sequence, and a read error may be involved.

Germline V gene sequence: CDR1 SGHKS, CDR2 YYEKEE (reference sequence). The length of the CDR3 is 15 residues. The library came from three nested PCR rounds adapted from ARM-PCR protocols. TCRdb reprocessed the multiplex PCR reads with MiXCR, giving one entry per CDR3 protein. Among 98,000 or so distinct CDR3 sequences listed, around three quarters were seen once. The sequence was obtained from a man aged 55 to 70 with small cell lung cancer. The specimen was distant non-tumor lung tissue. J is TRBJ1-5 and V is TRBV5-5, with D perhaps TRBD1 (5 bases). The CDR3 nucleotides read TGTGCCAGCAGCTTGTCCGGGGCACGCAATCAGCCCCAACATTTT. This gives the protein CASSLSGARNQPQHF.